Below are 32 T cell receptor beta chains sequenced from a single sample in a study of early T cells in non-severe SARS-CoV-2 infection. TCRdb re-analysed the 5' RACE reads in MiXCR, keeping a single row per CDR3 protein. The sample contains some 96,000 distinct CDR3 sequences, roughly 13% of which appear only once. The sample taken for sequencing was whole blood. Source of these receptors: an adult who was a healthcare worker with PCR-confirmed SARS-CoV-2 infection or an uninfected control (not recorded which).

This clonotype was seen repeatedly, ten times or more. The V call is TRBV7-8, the J call TRBJ2-1; 7 bases are a match to TRBD2. V was clipped by 1 base and J by 8 bases; unmatched bases: 11. Germline CDR1 SGHVS, CDR2 FQNEAQ. The CDR3 is 16 amino acids. The CDR3: CASSLEYQRGKDEQFF. DNA of the CDR3: TGTGCCAGCAGCTTAGAATACCAGCGGGGAAAGGATGAGCAGTTCTTC.

In its sample, this clonotype was seen many times. This chain connects TRBV6-5 to TRBJ1-1, with a weak D call TRBD1 (5 bases). Deletions cut 8 bases from V and 2 bases from J, with 12 bases between. CDR3 length equals 13 residues. Per germline, CDR1 MNHEY and CDR2 SVGAGI. The CDR3 reads CASSPGPNTEAFF. The CDR3 DNA sequence: TGTGCCAGCTCCCCAGGGCCCAACACTGAAGCTTTCTTT.

This clonotype was recorded at least ten times. The J gene is TRBJ2-4, the V gene TRBV9; maybe TRBD1 (6 bases). Trimming removed 6 bases at V and 0 bases at J, with 10 bases between. The CDR3 consists of 14 residues. Per the germline V gene, CDR1 is SGDLS and CDR2 is YYNGEE. The CDR3 here is CASTPGVAKNIQYF. The CDR3 bases are TGTGCCAGCACTCCAGGGGTAGCCAAAAACATTCAGTACTTC.

This clonotype was seen many times. This rearrangement joins TRBV19 to TRBJ2-2, with 8 bases lining up with TRBD1. Germline values: CDR1 LNHDA, CDR2 SQIVND (reference sequence). J gave up 6 bases and V 4 bases, and 22 bases lay outside the gene matches. There are 20 residues in the CDR3. The CDR3 protein is CASSTLRGERAGGEAGELFF. DNA for the CDR3: TGTGCCAGTAGTACTTTGAGGGGAGAACGCGCAGGGGGCGAGGCCGGGGAGCTGTTTTTT.

This sequence joins TRBV18 and TRBJ2-7; tentatively, D is TRBD1 (6 bases). This CDR3 contains 14 residues. Germline loops: CDR1 KGHSH, CDR2 LQKENI. The V gene lost 3 bases and the J gene lost 3 bases, with 12 bases spanning the gap. The CDR3 DNA follows: TGTGCCAGCTCACCTGGACAGACTCACTACGAGCAGTACTTC. The encoded protein is CASSPGQTHYEQYF.

This clonotype was seen many times. The chain links TRBV12-5 to TRBJ2-1; TRBD1 agrees at 7 bases. The CDR3 has 15 residues. The germline gives CDR1 LGHNT, CDR2 FRNRAP. Trimming took 3 bases from V and 3 from J; bases not matched to a gene: 5. The DNA for the CDR3 is TGTGCTAGTGGTTTATTTCAGGGGGACTACAATGAGCAGTTCTTC. This gives the protein CASGLFQGDYNEQFF.

This clonotype came up many times. This chain links TRBV3-1 with TRBJ1-6; 10 bases agree with TRBD1. Germline CDR1 is LGHDT and CDR2 is YNNKEL (reference sequence). The ends lost 8 bases at V and 8 bases at J; junction bases unmatched: 6. The CDR3 contains 14 residues. This CDR3 is CASCTGTGDSPLHF. CDR3 sequence (DNA): TGTGCCAGCTGCACCGGGACAGGGGATTCACCCCTCCACTTT.

The CDR3 region is CASSQRYEQYF. The CDR3 DNA follows: TGTGCCAGCAGCCAACGTTACGAGCAGTACTTC. This chain links TRBV7-2 with TRBJ2-7, with D hard to call. V gave up 5 bases and J gave up 4 bases, with 6 bases separating them. The CDR3 is 11 amino acids. Germline-derived CDR1 and CDR2 are SGHTA and FQGNSA.

This clonotype was picked up many times. The chain combines TRBV2 with TRBJ2-2; D is ambiguous. V was trimmed by 10 bases and J by 2 bases, leaving 11 bases between them. From germline, CDR1 is SNHLY and CDR2 FYNNEI. This CDR3 has 13 amino acids. DNA of the CDR3: TGTGCCACCTCTAGGGATAACACCGGGGAGCTGTTTTTT. It specifies CATSRDNTGELFF. Full variable domain (outside the CDR3, taken from reference TRBV2 and TRBJ2-2): EPEVTQTPSHQVTQMGQEVILRCVPISNHLYFYWYRQILGQKVEFLVSFYNNEISEKSEIFDDQFSVERPDGSNFTLKIRSTKLEDSAMYFCATSRDNTGELFFGEGSRLTVL.

The chain recombines TRBV29-1 with TRBJ2-5; D may match TRBD1 or TRBD2 (5 bases each). The CDR3 contains 12 residues. Deletions cut 7 bases from V and 4 bases from J, with 13 bases between. Germline V CDR1 and CDR2: SQVTM, ANQGSEA. For the CDR3, the DNA is TGCAGCGGAGGAGAGGGGTCAGAGACCCAGTACTTC. Its protein product is CSGGEGSETQYF.

This clonotype has a handful of counts. The chain carries TRBV6-5 and TRBJ1-5, with TRBD1 identical over 10 bases. The ends lost 1 base at V and 0 bases at J; junction bases unmatched: 18. The CDR3 totals 22 residues. Per the germline V gene, CDR1 is MNHEY and CDR2 is SVGAGI. CDR3 amino acids: CASSYYMMLDRGANLSNQPQHF. CDR3 nucleotide sequence: TGTGCCAGCAGTTACTATATGATGTTGGACAGGGGGGCCAATCTTAGCAATCAGCCCCAGCATTTT.

The table lists this clonotype with many counts. This chain connects TRBV9 to TRBJ2-3, with D unclear. The CDR3 sequence is 15 residues long. CDR1 SGDLS and CDR2 YYNGEE come from the germline V gene. V lost 0 bases to trimming and J lost 2 bases, with 10 bases between them. The CDR3 DNA sequence: TGTGCCAGCAGCGTAGCCCTGGGCCCCACAGATACGCAGTATTTT. Protein product: CASSVALGPTDTQYF.

The V call is TRBV9, the J call TRBJ2-2; D is unresolved. The CDR3 spans 14 residues. Trimming took off 7 bases at V and 7 bases at J, with 17 bases between the two ends. Germline CDR1 and CDR2: SGDLS and YYNGEE. CDR3 loop: CASRPGGDFGELFF. DNA of the CDR3: TGTGCCAGCCGCCCCGGTGGGGATTTCGGGGAGCTGTTTTTT.

A few counts support this clonotype. V is TRBV4-1 and J is TRBJ2-3; D is unresolved. The CDR3 has 21 residues. Trimming left V 1 base short and J 1 base short, with 27 bases between. Germline V gives CDR1 MGHRA, CDR2 YSYEKL. CDR3 DNA sequence: TGCGCCAGCAGCCAAGTCCTCTATCTGGCGGTAACATCCATAGGCACAGATACGCAGTATTTT. This encodes CASSQVLYLAVTSIGTDTQYF.

The V gene is TRBV10-2, the J gene TRBJ2-7, with D tentatively TRBD1 (6 bases). CDR1 WSHSY and CDR2 SAAADI come from the germline V gene. V was clipped by 10 bases and J by 1 base, with 11 bases between them. There are 12 residues in the CDR3. The CDR3: CATATGSYEQYF. CDR3 nucleotides: TGCGCCACCGCGACAGGTTCCTACGAGCAGTACTTC.

This clonotype was counted a few times. The rearrangement links TRBV29-1 to TRBJ2-1; D not resolved. The CDR3 spans 12 residues. V dropped 1 base and J dropped 3 bases, with 4 bases sitting between them. CDR1 is SQVTM and CDR2 is ANQGSEA in the germline V gene. The CDR3 reads CSVEASYNEQFF. CDR3 bases: TGCAGCGTTGAAGCCAGCTACAATGAGCAGTTCTTC.

The chain has TRBV29-1 and TRBJ2-3; D uncertain. This CDR3 contains 12 residues. With 2 bases removed from V and 1 base from J, the gap between germline ends came to 4 bases. Germline V lookup: CDR1 SQVTM, CDR2 ANQGSEA. This CDR3 is CSVERGTDTQYF. CDR3 bases: TGCAGCGTTGAACGCGGCACAGATACGCAGTATTTT.

Concerning this clonotype: A single base separates this from a much larger clone, so it may be a read error. The conserved phenylalanine or tryptophan is not found at the CDR3 terminus, so this likely reflects a read error. The chain uses TRBV20-1 and TRBJ2-4; the D gene is possibly TRBD2 (6 bases). The germline V gene encodes CDR1 DFQATT and CDR2 SNEGSKA (reference sequence). Trimming took off 4 bases at V and 2 bases at J, with 12 bases between the two ends. This CDR3 is 14 amino acids long. CDR3 bases: TGCAGTGCTACCAGGGCGGGAACCAAAAACATTCAGTACCTC. Amino acid sequence: CSATRAGTKNIQYL.

This clonotype was counted at least ten times. This chain links TRBV7-9 with TRBJ2-1; D gene unclear. V dropped 0 bases and J dropped 5 bases, with 5 bases sitting between them. This CDR3 has 13 residues. Looked up from germline, CDR1 is SEHNR and CDR2 is FQNEAQ (reference sequence). The DNA for the CDR3 is TGTGCCAGCAGCTTAGCGGGGAACAATGAGCAGTTCTTC. This gives the protein CASSLAGNNEQFF.

This clonotype was observed at least ten times. One end of the junction does not line up with germline, which may come from a read error. The CDR3 here is CSARAVSGANVLTF. For the CDR3, the DNA is TGCAGTGCCAGAGCGGTCTCTGGGGCCAACGTCCTGACTTTC. The V and J genes are TRBV20-1 and TRBJ2-6, with a tentative D call TRBD2 (5 bases). Germline V gene data show CDR1 as DFQATT and CDR2 as SNEGSKA (reference sequence). The CDR3 totals 14 residues.

V and J are TRBV5-6 and TRBJ2-3, with TRBD2 identical over 14 bases. The CDR3 covers 17 residues. The germline V gene has CDR1 SGHDT and CDR2 YYEEEE. V lost 4 bases to trimming and J lost 5 bases; unmatched junction nucleotides: 9. CDR3 residues: CASSGPTSGGAIDTQYF. The DNA for the CDR3 is TGTGCCAGCAGCGGACCGACTAGCGGGGGGGCCATAGATACGCAGTATTTT.

Ten or more counts support this clonotype. The V gene is TRBV28, the J gene TRBJ2-3, with 7 bases matching TRBD2. V was clipped by 8 bases and J by 0 bases; unmatched bases: 5. Looked up from germline, CDR1 is MDHEN and CDR2 is SYDVKM. The CDR3 runs 14 residues. CDR3 in DNA: TGTGCCAGCGATGCTAGCGGAAGCACAGATACGCAGTATTTT. Protein sequence: CASDASGSTDTQYF. The whole variable domain, remainder taken from reference TRBV28 and TRBJ2-3, is DVKVTQSSRYLVKRTGEKVFLECVQDMDHENMFWYRQDPGLGLRLIYFSYDVKMKEKGDIPEGYSVSREKKERFSLILESASTNQTSMYLCASDASGSTDTQYFGPGTRLTVL.

The chain combines TRBV29-1 with TRBJ1-1; TRBD1 matches 7 bases. This CDR3 has 12 amino acids. Losses at the gene ends were 8 bases for V and 4 bases for J; bases not matched to a gene: 7. In germline, CDR1 is SQVTM, CDR2 ANQGSEA. The DNA of the CDR3 is TGCAGCTCAAACAGGGGTGGCACTGAAGCTTTCTTT. Translating gives CSSNRGGTEAFF.

This clonotype came up many times. The rearrangement uses TRBV6-5 and TRBJ1-6; 9 bases align to TRBD1. CDR3 length: 18 residues. The germline CDR1 and CDR2 sequences are MNHEY and SVGAGI. J gave up 7 bases and V 0 bases, and 10 bases lay outside the gene matches. The CDR3 loop is CASSYSIYSTGGNSPLHF. CDR3 coding DNA: TGTGCCAGCAGTTACTCGATTTACTCGACAGGGGGAAATTCACCCCTCCACTTT.

This clonotype turned up a few times. This chain connects TRBV20-1 to TRBJ1-6; D not resolved. V shed 1 base and J shed 7 bases, with 8 bases lying between them. This CDR3 has 13 amino acids. CDR1 is DFQATT, CDR2 SNEGSKA, per germline (reference sequence). Written as DNA, the CDR3 is TGCAGTGCTAGAGGGAAGAACAATTCACCCCTCCACTTT. This translates into CSARGKNNSPLHF.

This clonotype has only a few counts. V gene TRBV18 combines with J gene TRBJ2-3, with D uncertain. Looked up from germline, CDR1 is KGHSH and CDR2 is LQKENI. V dropped 6 bases and J dropped 0 bases, with 22 bases sitting between them. The CDR3 length is 18 residues. CDR3 bases: TGTGCCAGCTCGCGCCTTTCCCGACCCCGAAATAGCACAGATACGCAGTATTTT. Its translation: CASSRLSRPRNSTDTQYF.

This clonotype was recorded once. The chain recombines TRBV2 with TRBJ2-5; D gene uncertain. Trimming left V 8 bases short and J 1 base short, with 11 bases between. There are 13 residues in the CDR3. CDR1 SNHLY and CDR2 FYNNEI come from the germline V gene. The CDR3 sequence: CASCSGLQETQYF. The CDR3 DNA reads as TGTGCCAGCTGCTCCGGGCTCCAAGAGACCCAGTACTTC.

This clonotype came up a few times. The rearrangement joins TRBV2 to TRBJ1-1; D not certain. Germline V gives CDR1 SNHLY, CDR2 FYNNEI. The CDR3 is 11 amino acids. The ends were cut back, 1 base at V and 7 bases at J, with 4 bases in the middle. CDR3 nucleotides: TGTGCCAGCAGTGAAGGTGGTGAAGCTTTCTTT. This encodes CASSEGGEAFF. The complete variable domain, with remaining parts taken from reference TRBV2 and TRBJ1-1, reads EPEVTQTPSHQVTQMGQEVILRCVPISNHLYFYWYRQILGQKVEFLVSFYNNEISEKSEIFDDQFSVERPDGSNFTLKIRSTKLEDSAMYFCASSEGGEAFFGQGTRLTVV.

This clonotype was observed a handful of times. This chain joins TRBV20-1 and TRBJ2-5, with a tentative D call TRBD1 (5 bases). Germline V CDR1 and CDR2: DFQATT, SNEGSKA (reference sequence). Trimming removed 7 bases from V and 3 bases from J, with 12 bases in between. The CDR3 runs 12 residues. CDR3 nucleotide sequence: TGCAGTGGGTCGACAGAAAAAGAGACCCAGTACTTC. This sequence encodes CSGSTEKETQYF.

This clonotype came up a few times. This chain connects TRBV20-1 to TRBJ1-2; 7 bases fit TRBD1. The V segment lost 6 bases and the J segment 5 bases; nucleotides outside the gene matches: 12. CDR3 size: 14 residues. Germline V gives CDR1 DFQATT, CDR2 SNEGSKA (reference sequence). The CDR3, as DNA: TGCAGTGCCCATGGGACAGAGCCCTTTTATGGCTACACCTTC. It is translated as CSAHGTEPFYGYTF.

There are a few counts of this clonotype. The chain has TRBV4-3 and TRBJ2-1; D not resolved. The CDR3 has 17 residues. V gave up 0 bases and J gave up 0 bases, with 12 bases separating them. Germline values: CDR1 LGHNA, CDR2 YSLEER. As DNA, the CDR3 is TGCGCCAGCAGCCAAGATTTGGTTTTGAGCTCCTACAATGAGCAGTTCTTC. Translated: CASSQDLVLSSYNEQFF.

This clonotype was seen ten or more times. The rearrangement links TRBV7-3 to TRBJ2-2; D gene ambiguous. This CDR3 contains 15 residues. Germline assignment: CDR1 SGHTA and CDR2 FQGTGA. V lost 2 bases and J lost 6, with 13 bases in between. CDR3 DNA sequence: TGTGCCAGCAGCTTATCAGCAATCGTCTCCGGGGAGCTGTTTTTT. Translating gives CASSLSAIVSGELFF.